Presented here are 26 T cell receptor beta chains from one specimen sequenced in a study of T cell changes during pregnancy in multiple sclerosis. Method: immunoSEQ multiplex PCR; TCRdb's copy keeps in-frame clones and lacks some. The sample includes approximately 40,000 clones, approximately 89% of them seen just once. Source: peripheral blood, taken in the first trimester of pregnancy. These receptors were taken from a female donor in good health, enrolled as a control in a pregnancy study.

The rearrangement links TRBV30 to TRBJ1-6, with D possibly being TRBD1 (5 bases). The germline V gene encodes CDR1 GTSNPN and CDR2 SVGIG (reference sequence). The CDR3 runs 14 residues. Trimming stripped 8 bases from V and 5 bases from J, with 16 bases between. In nucleotides, the CDR3 is TGTGCCCGAAACCGTCGGGGGAATAATTCACCCCTCCACTTT. Its translation is CARNRRGNNSPLHF. The full variable domain, rest sourced from reference TRBV30 and TRBJ1-6, is SQTIHQWPATLVQPVGSPLSLECTVEGTSNPNLYWYRQAAGRGLQLLFYSVGIGQISSEVPQNLSASRPQDRQFILSSKKLLLSDSGFYLCARNRRGNNSPLHFGNGTRLTVT.

The V gene is TRBV10-3, the J gene TRBJ2-7, with 14 bases identical to TRBD2. In germline, CDR1 is ENHRY, CDR2 SYGVKD. Trimming removed 7 bases from V and 4 bases from J; junction bases left unmatched: 6. The CDR3 is 15 amino acids. The CDR3 DNA follows: TGTGCCATCAAGGGACTAGCGGGGGACCCTTACGAGCAGTACTTC. This sequence encodes CAIKGLAGDPYEQYF.

This clone occurred many times. The gene calls are TRBV7-9 and TRBJ2-7; 10 bases are shared with TRBD1. The CDR3 loop spans 16 amino acids. V shed 4 bases and J 2 bases; nucleotides not matched to a gene: 8. CDR1 SEHNR and CDR2 FQNEAQ come from the germline V gene (reference sequence). This chain's CDR3 is CASSSISGQGTYEQYF. The CDR3, as DNA: TGTGCCAGCAGCTCTATCTCGGGACAGGGGACCTACGAGCAGTACTTC. Drawing the rest from reference TRBV7-9 and TRBJ2-7, the complete variable domain is DTGVSQNPRHKITKRGQNVTFRCDPISEHNRLYWYRQTLGQGPEFLTYFQNEAQLEKSRLLSDRFSAERPKGSFSTLEIQRTEQGDSAMYLCASSSISGQGTYEQYFGPGTRLTVT.

This clone has just one count. The V call is TRBV6-4, the J call TRBJ2-3; 11 bases are shared with TRBD2. The ends lost 6 bases at V and 2 bases at J; junction bases unmatched: 4. This CDR3 spans 15 amino acids. Germline assignment: CDR1 MRHNA and CDR2 SNTAGT. CDR3 coding DNA: TGTGCCAGCAGCGTAGCGGGAGGGAACACAGATACGCAGTATTTT. It translates to CASSVAGGNTDTQYF.

The J gene is TRBJ2-3, the V gene TRBV10-3, with 13 bases matching TRBD2. Trimming removed 6 bases from V and 2 bases from J; junction bases left unmatched: 8. CDR3 length equals 17 residues. Germline V gene lookup returns CDR1 ENHRY and CDR2 SYGVKD. Here the CDR3 DNA reads TGTGCCATCAGGGTCAGACTAGCGGGAGGAAACACAGATACGCAGTATTTT. This codes for CAIRVRLAGGNTDTQYF.

The table lists this clone with a count of one. The chain joins TRBV28 to TRBJ1-6, with D possibly matching TRBD1 (6 bases). V lost 7 bases, J lost 4 bases, and 11 bases lay in between. CDR3 length: 14 residues. Germline values: CDR1 MDHEN, CDR2 SYDVKM. The CDR3 sequence is CASKGQAYNSPLHF. The CDR3 nucleotides read TGTGCCAGCAAGGGACAAGCTTATAATTCACCCCTCCACTTT. The full variable domain, with the rest looked up from reference TRBV28 and TRBJ1-6, is DVKVTQSSRYLVKRTGEKVFLECVQDMDHENMFWYRQDPGLGLRLIYFSYDVKMKEKGDIPEGYSVSREKKERFSLILESASTNQTSMYLCASKGQAYNSPLHFGNGTRLTVT.

The chain is built from TRBV5-4 and TRBJ1-5; 9 bases match TRBD1. Losses at the gene ends were 4 bases for V and 2 bases for J; bases not matched to a gene: 4. Germline loops: CDR1 SGHNT, CDR2 YYREEE (reference sequence). This CDR3 region has 15 residues. The CDR3: CASSLDRGGNQPQHF. The CDR3 DNA reads as TGTGCCAGCAGCCTGGACAGGGGAGGCAATCAGCCCCAGCATTTT.

J is TRBJ2-1 and V is TRBV7-2; D might be TRBD2 (6 bases). CDR3 length equals 11 residues. Trimming stripped 6 bases from V and 12 bases from J, with 12 bases between. The germline gives CDR1 SGHTA, CDR2 FQGNSA. The CDR3 loop is CASRSGRGQFF. The CDR3 bases are TGTGCCAGCAGGAGCGGGCGGGGGCAGTTCTTC.

The V and J genes are TRBV19 and TRBJ2-7, with D perhaps matching TRBD1 (7 bases). This CDR3 region has 14 residues. V was pared by 5 bases and J by 5 bases, with 16 bases between. Per the germline V gene, CDR1 is LNHDA and CDR2 is SQIVND (reference sequence). DNA of the CDR3: TGTGCCAGTAGTTCCCAGGGGGGTTCGAACGAGCAGTACTTC. Translating it yields CASSSQGGSNEQYF.

This chain joins TRBV6-5 and TRBJ2-7; TRBD2 matches at 12 bases. Per germline, CDR1 MNHEY and CDR2 SVGAGI. The CDR3 runs 15 residues. The V gene end was trimmed by 5 bases and the J gene end by 5 bases; junction bases not matched to a gene: 7. The CDR3 DNA reads as TGTGCCAGCAGTCCAGGACTAGCGGGGTACGACGAGCAGTACTTC. Its protein is CASSPGLAGYDEQYF.

This CDR3 is CACSNLRTGGNTEAFF. CDR3 DNA sequence: TGTGCCTGTTCAAATCTGCGGACAGGGGGGAACACTGAAGCTTTCTTT. The chain is built from TRBV28 and TRBJ1-1, with 10 positions matching TRBD1. Germline V gene sequence: CDR1 MDHEN, CDR2 SYDVKM. V lost 11 bases and J lost 1; bases outside the gene matches: 13. The CDR3 is 16 residues long.

V usage is TRBV9 and J usage is TRBJ2-7, with TRBD2 identical over 7 bases. The CDR3 has 18 residues. Trimming took 4 bases from V and 2 from J; bases not matched to a gene: 18. The germline gives CDR1 SGDLS, CDR2 YYNGEE. CDR3 nucleotide sequence: TGTGCCAGCAGCCCCCAGGCGGGCGGGGGATTGACTACCTACGAGCAGTACTTC. It codes for CASSPQAGGGLTTYEQYF.

The chain carries TRBV27 and TRBJ2-7, with unresolved D. This CDR3 region has 12 residues. V lost 4 bases, J lost 2 bases, and 6 bases lay in between. Germline V CDR1 and CDR2: MNHEY, SMNVEV (reference sequence). In nucleotides, the CDR3 is TGTGCCAGCAGTTCCCAAACCTACGAGCAGTACTTC. It encodes CASSSQTYEQYF.

The CDR3, as DNA: TGTGCCAGCAGAGGGGGACAGGGGAGCAATCAGCCCCAGCATTTT. Its protein product is CASRGGQGSNQPQHF. The V call is TRBV6-1, the J call TRBJ1-5; 10 nucleotides align to TRBD1. The trim removed 6 bases at V and 1 base at J, leaving 3 bases unmatched. The CDR3 loop spans 15 amino acids. Germline V gives CDR1 MNHNS, CDR2 SASEGT.

The chain links TRBV19 to TRBJ1-1; D unresolved. The CDR3 sequence is 15 residues long. Germline loops: CDR1 LNHDA, CDR2 SQIVND (reference sequence). Trimming shortened V by 4 bases and J by 0 bases, and 12 bases separated the two germline ends. The CDR3 region is CASSKTVTMNTEAFF. CDR3 coding DNA: TGTGCCAGTAGTAAGACGGTGACTATGAACACTGAAGCTTTCTTT. Variable domain in full (rest from reference TRBV19 and TRBJ1-1): DGGITQSPKYLFRKEGQNVTLSCEQNLNHDAMYWYRQDPGQGLRLIYYSQIVNDFQKGDIAEGYSVSREKKESFPLTVTSAQKNPTAFYLCASSKTVTMNTEAFFGQGTRLTVV.

The chain uses TRBV29-1 and TRBJ2-1; tentatively, D is TRBD2 (6 bases). Germline CDR1 and CDR2: SQVTM and ANQGSEA. V was shortened by 7 bases and J by 8 bases, with 15 bases between the two germline ends. CDR3 length: 12 amino acids. DNA for the CDR3: TGCAGCGCTAGGGACTCAGGCTATGAGCAGTTCTTC. It yields the protein CSARDSGYEQFF.

The V gene is TRBV27, the J gene TRBJ2-7; 9 nucleotides agree with TRBD1. The V and J ends lost 6 bases and 2 bases, in that order; junction bases with no gene match: 5. CDR3 length: 14 residues. Germline CDR1 and CDR2: MNHEY and SMNVEV (reference sequence). The CDR3 coding sequence is TGTGCCAGCAGCTCGGGACAGGGCCCCTACGAGCAGTACTTC. Residues: CASSSGQGPYEQYF.

This chain joins TRBV21-1 and TRBJ1-4; the table's D call, TRBD1, has no DNA check behind it. TRBV21-1 is noted as a pseudogene. The CDR3 is made up of 15 amino acids. In DNA, the CDR3 is TGTGCCAGCAGCAGGGACAGGCCCGTTAATGAAAAACTGTTTTTT. Translating it yields CASSRDRPVNEKLFF.

The chain couples TRBV6-6 to TRBJ2-7, with a possible D match to TRBD1 (6 bases). Trimming removed 5 bases at V and 0 bases at J, with 14 bases between. This CDR3 spans 15 amino acids. The germline V gene encodes CDR1 MNHNY and CDR2 SVGAGI (reference sequence). DNA of the CDR3: TGTGCCAGCAGTCCCCGGGACATGAGCTCCTACGAGCAGTACTTC. This codes for CASSPRDMSSYEQYF.

The chain carries TRBV9 and TRBJ1-1, with a tentative D call TRBD1 (5 bases). Trimming removed 0 bases from V and 5 bases from J, with 14 bases in between. CDR1 is SGDLS, CDR2 YYNGEE, per germline. The CDR3 is made up of 15 amino acids. Here the CDR3 reads CASSVGRGGWTEAFF. The CDR3 DNA follows: TGTGCCAGCAGCGTAGGGCGGGGGGGTTGGACTGAAGCTTTCTTT.

The rearrangement joins TRBV10-2 to TRBJ2-1, with a tentative D call TRBD1 (6 bases). Germline lookup yields CDR1 WSHSY and CDR2 SAAADI. This CDR3 comprises 12 residues. Trimming removed 3 bases at V and 10 bases at J, with 10 bases between. The CDR3 protein is CASSDRTVEQFF. CDR3 coding DNA: TGCGCCAGCAGTGACCGGACAGTCGAGCAGTTCTTC.

This rearrangement joins TRBV28 to TRBJ2-2; tentative D call: TRBD1 (6 bases). Per germline, CDR1 MDHEN and CDR2 SYDVKM. This CDR3 has 14 amino acids. Trimming took off 6 bases at V and 4 bases at J, with 12 bases between the two ends. The CDR3 coding sequence is TGTGCCAGCAGAATACAGGGTTTCACCGGGGAGCTGTTTTTT. Amino acid sequence: CASRIQGFTGELFF.

This chain joins TRBV4-1 and TRBJ2-1; 9 bases map to TRBD2. CDR1 and CDR2 from the germline V gene are MGHRA and YSYEKL. The CDR3 runs to 17 residues. Trimming took 1 base from V and 4 from J; bases not matched to a gene: 8. The CDR3 DNA sequence: TGCGCCAGCAGCCAAGGACTTCGGACTAGCGATTACAATGAGCAGTTCTTC. Translated, it gives CASSQGLRTSDYNEQFF.

The rearrangement uses TRBV6-5 and TRBJ2-5; 7 bases align to TRBD1. The end of the DNA is better explained by TRBJ2-7, so the J call may be wrong. This CDR3 contains 14 residues. Per the germline V gene, CDR1 is MNHEY and CDR2 is SVGAGI. This CDR3 reads CASSIRGMVYEQYF. The CDR3 nucleotides are TGTGCCAGCAGTATCAGGGGGATGGTCTACGAGCAGTACTTC.

V gene TRBV11-2 combines with J gene TRBJ1-1; 8 bases match TRBD1. Germline CDR1 and CDR2: SGHAT and FQNNGV. The CDR3 loop spans 14 amino acids. The junction had 5 bases not matched to a gene; V was cut back by 5 bases and J by 3 bases. This chain's CDR3 is CASSMTGEDTEAFF. DNA for the CDR3: TGTGCCAGCAGCATGACAGGGGAAGACACTGAAGCTTTCTTT.

The chain combines TRBV27 with TRBJ2-7, with 9 bases that match TRBD2. The CDR3 is 18 amino acids. Germline lookup yields CDR1 MNHEY and CDR2 SMNVEV (reference sequence). Unmatched junction bases numbered 17, after V lost 2 bases and J lost 6 bases. CDR3 DNA: TGTGCCAGCAGTTTAGGAGGGGGACTAGCTGGGCCTCGGGGCGAGCAGTACTTC. It encodes CASSLGGGLAGPRGEQYF.